This paragraph reports one T cell receptor (beta chain). The length of the CDR3 is 12 residues. Germline V lookup: CDR1 LNHDA, CDR2 SQIVND (reference sequence). The V end lost 6 bases, the J end lost 7 bases, and 10 bases lay between the germline ends. Authors' data handling: It was from reference gene primer amplification that nucleated cell counts were estimated. The repertoire was sequenced with immunoSEQ multiplex PCR; TCRdb's copy has only in-frame clones and lacks some. V, J and clone size are those of that table, while D and trimming were read from the DNA. Seen here are around 150,000 clones, around 73% observed once, and the top ten hold roughly 9.8%. This specimen comes from a study of blood T cell repertoires in COVID-19. Study-level information: The samples span acute and convalescent COVID-19 from the United States, Italy and Spain. PBMCs, B-cell-depleted T cells, or T cells were the source of the cDNA or gDNA that made up the material.

Sequencing was performed on peripheral blood. The chain is built from TRBV19 and TRBJ2-1, with D tentatively TRBD1 (6 bases). The receptor was isolated from a man aged 60-69 years who had recovered from COVID-19. The CDR3 is CASSHRVNEQFF. The CDR3 DNA reads TGTGCCAGTAGCCACAGGGTTAATGAGCAGTTCTTC.